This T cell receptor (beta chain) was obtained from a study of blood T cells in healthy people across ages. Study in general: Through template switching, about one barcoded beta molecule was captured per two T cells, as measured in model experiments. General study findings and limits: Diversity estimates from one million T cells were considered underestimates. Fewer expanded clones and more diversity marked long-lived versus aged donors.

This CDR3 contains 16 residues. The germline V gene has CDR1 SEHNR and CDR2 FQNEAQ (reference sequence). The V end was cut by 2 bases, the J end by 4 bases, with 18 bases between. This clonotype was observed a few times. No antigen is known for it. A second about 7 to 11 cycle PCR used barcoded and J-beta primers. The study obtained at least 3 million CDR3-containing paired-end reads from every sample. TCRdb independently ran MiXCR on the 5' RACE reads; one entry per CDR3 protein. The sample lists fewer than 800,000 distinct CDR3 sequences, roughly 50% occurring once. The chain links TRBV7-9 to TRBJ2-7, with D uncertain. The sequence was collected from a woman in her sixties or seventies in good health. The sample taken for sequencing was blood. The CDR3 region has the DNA TGTGCCAGCAGCTTATGGGGAACAAAAACAAATTACGAGCAGTACTTC. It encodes CASSLWGTKTNYEQYF.